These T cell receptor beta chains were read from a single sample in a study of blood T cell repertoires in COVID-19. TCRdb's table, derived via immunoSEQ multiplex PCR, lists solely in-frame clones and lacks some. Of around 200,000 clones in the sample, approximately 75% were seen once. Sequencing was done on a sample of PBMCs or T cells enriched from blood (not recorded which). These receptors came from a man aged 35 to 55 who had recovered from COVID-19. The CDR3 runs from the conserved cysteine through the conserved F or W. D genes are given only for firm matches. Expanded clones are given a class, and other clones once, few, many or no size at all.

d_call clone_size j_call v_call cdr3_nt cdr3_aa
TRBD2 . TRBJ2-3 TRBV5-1 TGCGCCAGCAGCGCTGGACTAGCGGGGATTAGCACAGATACGCAGTATTTT CASSAGLAGISTDTQYF
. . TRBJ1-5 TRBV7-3 TGTGCCAGCAGCTTAGGCCCGGTAGGGAGGGGACAGCCCCAGCATTTT CASSLGPVGRGQPQHF
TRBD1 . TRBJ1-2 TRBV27 TGTGCCAGCAGAACAGGGGGCGCGACTAACTATGGCTACACCTTC CASRTGGATNYGYTF
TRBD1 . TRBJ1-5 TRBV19 TGTGCCAGTAGTGGAGGGGGCAGGGGTCAGCCCCAGCATTTT CASSGGGRGQPQHF
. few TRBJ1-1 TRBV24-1 TGTGCCACCAGTGATTCCCATAGGGGGGGGTCCTCTACCGCTGAAGCTTTCTTT CATSDSHRGGSSTAEAFF
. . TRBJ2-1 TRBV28 TGTGCCAGCAGATCCACTGTTGAGCAGTTCTTC CASRSTVEQFF
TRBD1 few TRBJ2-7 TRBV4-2 TGTGCCAGCAGCCCCGACAGGGTTTTGGGAGAGCAGTACTTC CASSPDRVLGEQYF
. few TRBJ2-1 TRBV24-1 TGTGCCACCAGTGTTCGTTCTAGCGCCCGGAGTGAGCAGTTCTTC CATSVRSSARSEQFF
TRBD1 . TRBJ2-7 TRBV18 TGTGCCAGCTCACCGGACAGGGTGTCTTACGAGCAGTACTTC CASSPDRVSYEQYF
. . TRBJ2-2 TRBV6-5 TGTGCCAGCAGGACGACAGTAAACACCGGGGAGCTGTTTTTT CASRTTVNTGELFF
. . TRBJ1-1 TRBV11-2 TGTGCCAGCAGCTTATTCCAGGGGAGAAACACTGAAGCTTTCTTT CASSLFQGRNTEAFF
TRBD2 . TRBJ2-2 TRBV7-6 TGTGCCAGCAGCTTGACTAGCGGGAACACCGGGGAGCTGTTTTTT CASSLTSGNTGELFF
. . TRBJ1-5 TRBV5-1 TGCGCCAGCAGCTGTACCTCAGGGAAACCTCCCGTCTACAATCAGCCCCAGCATTTT CASSCTSGKPPVYNQPQHF
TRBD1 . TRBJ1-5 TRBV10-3 TGTGCCATCAGTGAGTCACGGACAGGGAATAGCAATCAGCCCCAGCATTTT CAISESRTGNSNQPQHF
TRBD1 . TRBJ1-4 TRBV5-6 TGTGCCAGCAGCCGAATAGGTTTGGGACAGCAGAATGAAAAACTGTTTTTT CASSRIGLGQQNEKLFF
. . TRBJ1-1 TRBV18 TGTGCCAGCTCACCCATCATGAACACTGAAGCTTTCTTT CASSPIMNTEAFF
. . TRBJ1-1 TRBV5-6 TGTGCCAGCAGCCGCAACATGAACACTGAAGCTTTCTTT CASSRNMNTEAFF
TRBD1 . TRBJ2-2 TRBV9 TGTGCCAGCAGCATCTCCGGGACAGGGGCCTCCGGGGAGCTGTTTTTT CASSISGTGASGELFF
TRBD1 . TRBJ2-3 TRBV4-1 TGCGCCAGCAGCCGTACAGGGGAATTGGATACGCAGTATTTT CASSRTGELDTQYF
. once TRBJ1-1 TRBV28 TGTGCCAGCGGAAGACAGGCTCCCACAAACACTGAAGCTTTCTTT CASGRQAPTNTEAFF
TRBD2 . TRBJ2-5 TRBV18 TGTGCCAGCTCACGCAATAGCGGGGGGTACCAAGAGACCCAGTACTTC CASSRNSGGYQETQYF
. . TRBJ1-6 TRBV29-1 TGCAGCGTTCAGGGTGGAGAAGGTTCACCCCTCCACTTT CSVQGGEGSPLHF
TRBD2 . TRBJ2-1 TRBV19 TGTGCCAGTAGTATTAGAGCGGGGGTCGGGCAGTTCTTC CASSIRAGVGQFF
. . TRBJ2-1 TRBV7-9 TGTGCCAGCAGCTTAGCGCGGGGAGAGCAGTTCTTC CASSLARGEQFF
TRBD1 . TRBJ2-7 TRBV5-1 TGCGCCAGCACGCCGGGACAGGGGACCTACGAGCAGTACTTC CASTPGQGTYEQYF
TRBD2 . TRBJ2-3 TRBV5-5 TGTGCCAGCAGCCTATATGGACTAGCGGAGGGTCGTTTT CASSLYGLAEGRF
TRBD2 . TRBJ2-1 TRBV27 TGTGCCAGCACCACCCTAGCGGGGGGCCGCAATGAGCAGTTCTTC CASTTLAGGRNEQFF
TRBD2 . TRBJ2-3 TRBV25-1 TGTGCCAGCAGTGCGACTAGCGGTCAAAGCACAGATACGCAGTATTTT CASSATSGQSTDTQYF
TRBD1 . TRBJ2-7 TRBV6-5 TGTGCCAGCAGACGGGGACAGGGTAGTTACGAGCAGTACTTC CASRRGQGSYEQYF
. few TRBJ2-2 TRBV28 TGTGCCAGCAGTTTATTGGCAGAGAACACCGGGGAGCTGTTTTTT CASSLLAENTGELFF
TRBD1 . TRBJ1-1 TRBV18 TGTGCCAGCTCACTAGGGACAGTTGAGTCATACACTGAAGCTTTCTTT CASSLGTVESYTEAFF
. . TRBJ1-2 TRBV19 TGTGCCAGTAGTAATATCCCGGGAGGCTATGGCTACACCTTC CASSNIPGGYGYTF
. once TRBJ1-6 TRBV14 TGTGCCAGCAGTGAGGGGGTTGCAGGGAATAATTCACCCCTCCACTTT CASSEGVAGNNSPLHF
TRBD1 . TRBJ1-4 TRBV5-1 TGCGCCAGCAGCTCAGGGATAGGGGGCCGCGAAAAACTGTTTTTT CASSSGIGGREKLFF
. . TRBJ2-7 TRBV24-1 TGTGCCACCAGCAGGACTAACGACGAGCAGTACTTC CATSRTNDEQYF
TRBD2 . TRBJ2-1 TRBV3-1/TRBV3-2 TGTGCCAGCAGCCTTCAGACTAGCGGGGGAAATGAGCAGTTCTTC CASSLQTSGGNEQFF
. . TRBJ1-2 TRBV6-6 TGTGCCAGCGGACTGGACTTGAATCAGGTGCGAGGCTACACCTTC CASGLDLNQVRGYTF
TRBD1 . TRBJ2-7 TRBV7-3 TGTGCCAGCAGCTTAAACCCAGGGGGCTACGAGCAGTACTTC CASSLNPGGYEQYF
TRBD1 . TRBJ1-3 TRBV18 TGTGCCAGCTCGCCAATGACAGGGAACAATGGAAACACCATATATTTT CASSPMTGNNGNTIYF
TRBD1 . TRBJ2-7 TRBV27 TGTGCCAGCAGTTTATCCCTCGGGACAGCCTACGAGCAGTACTTC CASSLSLGTAYEQYF
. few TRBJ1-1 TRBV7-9 TGTGCCAGCAGCCTTAGGGCAGGGGCCACTGAAGCTTTCTTT CASSLRAGATEAFF
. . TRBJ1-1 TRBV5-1 TGCGCCAGCAGCCTAGGTTCTGTGAACACTGAAGCTTTCTTT CASSLGSVNTEAFF
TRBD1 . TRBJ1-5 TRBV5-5 TGTGCCAGCAGCCCTGGACAGGGGGATCAGCCCCAGCATTTT CASSPGQGDQPQHF
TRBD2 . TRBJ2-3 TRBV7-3 TGTGCCAGCAGCTTACGAGGCGGGGGGTTAAGGACAGATACGCAGTATTTT CASSLRGGGLRTDTQYF
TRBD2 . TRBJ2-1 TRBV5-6 TGTGCCAGCAGCCGATCGGGACTAGCGGGAGTATCGACGAATGAGCAGTTCTTC CASSRSGLAGVSTNEQFF
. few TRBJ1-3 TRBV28 TGTGCCAGCGCAGAAATCTCTTATGGAAACACCATATATTTT CASAEISYGNTIYF
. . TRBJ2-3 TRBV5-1 TGCGCCAGCAGCTTGACGGGATCTAGCACAGATACGCAGTATTTT CASSLTGSSTDTQYF
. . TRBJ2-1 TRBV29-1 TGCAGCGTTGTTAGTGGGAGTGACTACAATGAGCAGTTCTTC CSVVSGSDYNEQFF
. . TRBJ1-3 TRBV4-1 TGCGCCAGCAGCCATCCCGGGGTGAGTGGAAACACCATATATTTT CASSHPGVSGNTIYF
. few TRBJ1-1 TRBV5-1 TGCGCCAGCAGCTTGTCAGGGGCGAACACTGAAGCTTTCTTT CASSLSGANTEAFF
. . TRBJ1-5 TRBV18 TGTGCCAGCTCACCAATGGGAGGTTTCCAGAATCAGCCCCAGCATTTT CASSPMGGFQNQPQHF